A selection of T cell receptor beta chains follows, all from one sample in a study of blood T cell repertoires in COVID-19. Some clones are missing from TCRdb's copy, which holds only in-frame ones; the method was immunoSEQ multiplex PCR. The profile shows about 250,000 clones, roughly 87% of them singletons. Sequenced sample: PBMCs or T cells enriched from blood (not recorded which). The receptors were sampled from a woman aged 25 to 39 with acute COVID-19. The CDR3 runs from the conserved cysteine through the conserved F or W. Each record gives: J gene, clone size, D gene, V gene, CDR3 DNA, CDR3 protein. The D gene is left open where the match is weak. Size values are once, few and many counts, or a class for expanded clones, and some rows have none.

j_call: TRBJ1-1; clone_size: .; d_call: .; v_call: TRBV7-2; cdr3_nt: TGTGCCAGCAGCCAAAGACGGGGGAACACTGAAGCTTTCTTT; cdr3_aa: CASSQRRGNTEAFF
j_call: TRBJ1-2; clone_size: .; d_call: .; v_call: TRBV4-1; cdr3_nt: TGCGCCAGCAGCCAAGAGGGGGGGCCGGCCTATGGCTACACCTTC; cdr3_aa: CASSQEGGPAYGYTF
j_call: TRBJ2-7; clone_size: .; d_call: TRBD1; v_call: TRBV6-5; cdr3_nt: TGTGCCAGCAGCCGGGGACAGGGGGCGACCTACGAGCAGTACTTC; cdr3_aa: CASSRGQGATYEQYF
j_call: TRBJ1-2; clone_size: .; d_call: .; v_call: TRBV19; cdr3_nt: TGTGCCAGTAGAGCCCCGCTCAGGGGTTGGGGCTACACCTTC; cdr3_aa: CASRAPLRGWGYTF
j_call: TRBJ2-4; clone_size: .; d_call: .; v_call: TRBV6-6; cdr3_nt: TGTGCCAGCACCGAAATGGACAGCGAGCTGAACATTCAGTACTTC; cdr3_aa: CASTEMDSELNIQYF
j_call: TRBJ2-1; clone_size: .; d_call: TRBD2; v_call: TRBV4-3; cdr3_nt: TGCGCCAGCAGCCAAGGTATAGCGGGTCGCCTGAGTGAGCAGTTCTTC; cdr3_aa: CASSQGIAGRLSEQFF
j_call: TRBJ1-6; clone_size: .; d_call: .; v_call: TRBV27; cdr3_nt: TGTGCCAGCAGTTCAAGGACACCCCATAATTCACCCCTCCACTTT; cdr3_aa: CASSSRTPHNSPLHF
j_call: TRBJ1-2; clone_size: many; d_call: .; v_call: TRBV7-9; cdr3_nt: TGTGCCAGCAGCTTACTAGCTTCAGAAGGCTACACCTTC; cdr3_aa: CASSLLASEGYTF
j_call: TRBJ1-3; clone_size: .; d_call: .; v_call: TRBV5-6; cdr3_nt: TGTGCCAGCAGCTTGGACAGGGAGGGGTCTGGAAACACCATATATTTT; cdr3_aa: CASSLDREGSGNTIYF
j_call: TRBJ2-1; clone_size: .; d_call: .; v_call: TRBV2; cdr3_nt: TGTGCCAGCAGTGAAGGTAGACAGAGTTGGAATGAGCAGTTCTTC; cdr3_aa: CASSEGRQSWNEQFF
j_call: TRBJ1-4; clone_size: .; d_call: .; v_call: TRBV6-1; cdr3_nt: TGTGCCAGCAGTGAAGGTGTAGAGAGTGAAAAACTGTTTTTT; cdr3_aa: CASSEGVESEKLFF
j_call: TRBJ2-1; clone_size: .; d_call: .; v_call: TRBV5-1; cdr3_nt: TGCGCCAGCAGCCGCCGGGGGTCAGGTGAGCAGTTCTTC; cdr3_aa: CASSRRGSGEQFF
j_call: TRBJ1-2; clone_size: .; d_call: .; v_call: TRBV28; cdr3_nt: TGTGCCAGCAGTTTGGGAGGGACAACCTCGCGCTACACCTTC; cdr3_aa: CASSLGGTTSRYTF
j_call: TRBJ1-4; clone_size: .; d_call: TRBD1; v_call: TRBV7-8; cdr3_nt: TGTGCCAGCAGCTTAGAACCCTGGACAGGGGCTAATGAAAAACTGTTTTTT; cdr3_aa: CASSLEPWTGANEKLFF
j_call: TRBJ2-7; clone_size: .; d_call: TRBD1; v_call: TRBV7-6; cdr3_nt: TGTGCCAGCAGCTTAGGGATGGGACAGATCCATTACGAGCAGTACTTC; cdr3_aa: CASSLGMGQIHYEQYF